This T cell receptor beta chain is from a study of blood T cell repertoires in COVID-19. The CDR3 spans 15 residues. Germline CDR1 SNHLY, CDR2 FYNNEI. With V trimmed by 7 bases and J by 1 base, 7 bases remained unmatched. In the study's own analysis: Amplifying reference gene primers gave estimates of nucleated cell counts. TCRdb keeps only in-frame clones here, not all; method: immunoSEQ multiplex PCR. The DNA gave D and trimming, while V, J and clone size come from that table. The sample has approximately 140,000 clones; about nine tenths are singletons. The chain uses TRBV2 and TRBJ1-2; 9 positions match TRBD1. Material for sequencing was peripheral blood. The TCR sequence derives from a man aged 50-60 years with active or convalescent COVID-19. The CDR3 DNA sequence: TGTGCCAGCACCAGGACAGGGGTACTTAACTATGGCTACACCTTC. Protein: CASTRTGVLNYGYTF.